The clone carrying this T cell receptor beta chain was recorded at least ten times. The antigen remains undetermined. The source of the sample is a study of T cell repertoires in cytomegalovirus infection. About the study: Through public TCR beta signatures, both CMV infection and matching HLA type were indicated.

MiXCR, run by TCRdb on the reads, gives a single entry per CDR3 protein. The table includes 290,000 or so distinct CDR3 sequences, roughly 9.3% detected once. Findings and limits, study-wide: The study identified carriers of CMV plus the relevant HLA from cumulative public TCR beta family frequency. The response measured ex vivo was dominated by TCR beta clonotypes (HLA-C-restricted and CMV-specific).

The receptor was derived from a human donor in good health (CMV status not recorded). Some clones in this sample may be carry-over from other donors' samples. The sample consisted of PBMCs.

CDR3 nucleotide sequence: TGTGCCAGCAGTGACAGGGATTGGGGAAATCAGCCCCAGCATTTT. Its translation: CASSDRDWGNQPQHF. The chain uses TRBV28 and TRBJ1-5; TRBD1 matches at 7 bases. V lost 5 bases and J lost 4; bases outside the gene matches: 8. CDR3 length equals 15 residues. The V gene's germline CDR1 is MDHEN and CDR2 SYDVKM.